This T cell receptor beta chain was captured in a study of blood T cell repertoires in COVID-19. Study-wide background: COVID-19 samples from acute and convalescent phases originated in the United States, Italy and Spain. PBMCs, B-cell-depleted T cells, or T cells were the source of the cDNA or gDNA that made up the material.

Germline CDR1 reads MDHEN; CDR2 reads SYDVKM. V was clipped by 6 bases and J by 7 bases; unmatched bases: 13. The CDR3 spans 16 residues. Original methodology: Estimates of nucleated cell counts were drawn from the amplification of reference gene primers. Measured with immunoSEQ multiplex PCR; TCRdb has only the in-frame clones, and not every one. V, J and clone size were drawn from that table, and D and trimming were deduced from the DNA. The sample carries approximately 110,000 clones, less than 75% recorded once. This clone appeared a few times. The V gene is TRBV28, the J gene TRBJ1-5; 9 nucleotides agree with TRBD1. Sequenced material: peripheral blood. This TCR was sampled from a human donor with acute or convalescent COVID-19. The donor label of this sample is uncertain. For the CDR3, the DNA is TGTGCCAGCAGCCCTCACGGGACAGGGTCCTGGCAGCCCCAGCATTTT. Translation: CASSPHGTGSWQPQHF.